The TCR beta chain under discussion was sequenced for a study of T cell responses to AZD1222 COVID-19 vaccine. The table came from immunoSEQ multiplex PCR; TCRdb's copy has only in-frame clones and leaves some out. The sample has 180,000 or so clones, approximately 90% seen once. Notes on this clone: The antigen remains unidentified.

CDR3 size: 12 residues. Findings and limits, study-wide: Unmutated variant regions are reportedly the target of nearly half of TCRs that are spike-specific. CD4 TCRs covered the whole spike, strongest at regions 160-218 and 743-854. Just a handful of AZD1222 recipients were seropositive at baseline.

Sample: peripheral blood, taken 28 days after the second AZD1222 dose. The receptor's source is an adult who received the AZD1222 COVID-19 vaccine. The chain is built from TRBV7-5 and TRBJ2-3; the table calls TRBD2, which could not be checked here. TRBV7-5 represents a pseudogene. CDR3 coding DNA: TGTGAGGAGGGAAAAAGCACAGATACGCAGTATTTT. Residues: CEEGKSTDTQYF.